Below are 19 T cell receptor beta chains sequenced from a single sample in a study of cytomegalovirus exposure and HLA in healthy donors. 60 Vbeta and 13 Jbeta primers were used in PCR. TCRdb's copy holds only in-frame clones and misses some; the assay was immunoSEQ multiplex PCR. The sample lists fewer than 250,000 clones; 65% to 80% were seen once. The sample comprised PBMCs. These receptors came from a man younger than 45 in good health and CMV-seropositive.

In nucleotides, the CDR3 is TGTGCCAGCAGCTTCGTAGCGGCCAGCTACGAGCAGTACTTC. It codes for CASSFVAASYEQYF. The genes are TRBV7-9 and TRBJ2-7; D possibly corresponds to TRBD2 (6 bases). V lost 3 bases to trimming and J lost 3 bases, with 12 bases between them. Germline assignment: CDR1 SEHNR and CDR2 FQNEAQ (reference sequence). There are 14 residues in the CDR3.

The V call is TRBV2, the J call TRBJ2-1; D is ambiguous. The germline V gene has CDR1 SNHLY and CDR2 FYNNEI. The CDR3 spans 11 residues. The V end lost 6 bases, the J end lost 4 bases, and 4 bases lay between the germline ends. CDR3 nucleotide sequence: TGTGCCAGCAGCGGTTACAATGAGCAGTTCTTC. It translates to CASSGYNEQFF.

This clone has only a few counts. The V gene is TRBV29-1, the J gene TRBJ2-7; 9 bases are shared with TRBD2. The germline gives CDR1 SQVTM, CDR2 ANQGSEA. The trim removed 3 bases at V and 2 bases at J, leaving 5 bases unmatched. The CDR3 has 14 amino acids. The CDR3 loop reads CSVDLAGPTYEQYF. CDR3 nucleotides: TGCAGCGTTGACCTAGCGGGGCCAACCTACGAGCAGTACTTC.

V and J are TRBV5-8 and TRBJ1-5; maybe TRBD1 (5 bases). The germline V gene encodes CDR1 SGHTS and CDR2 YDEGEE. Trimming cost V 0 bases and J 2 bases, with 9 bases left between them. The CDR3 sequence is 15 residues long. The CDR3 nucleotides read TGTGCCAGCAGCTTGGCCGGGGGGGGCAATCAGCCCCAGCATTTT. Translated: CASSLAGGGNQPQHF.

The gene calls are TRBV4-2 and TRBJ2-5; 7 bases match TRBD2. Per the germline V gene, CDR1 is LGHNA and CDR2 is YNFKEQ. V shed 0 bases, J shed 11 bases, and the junction held 12 bases outside the gene matches. This CDR3 has 15 residues. The DNA of the CDR3 is TGTGCCAGCAGCCAAGAAGGCTGGGGGGAGGGTGAGCAGTACTTC. This codes for CASSQEGWGEGEQYF.

This clone appeared a single time. The V and J genes are TRBV4-2 and TRBJ2-7; no reliable D call. The CDR3 length is 14 residues. With 1 base removed from V and 1 base from J, the gap between germline ends came to 8 bases. Per germline, CDR1 LGHNA and CDR2 YNFKEQ. The CDR3 DNA is TGTGCCAGCAGCCAAGGCGTGCTATCCTACGAGCAGTACTTC. It is translated as CASSQGVLSYEQYF.

For this clone: Other DNA sequences from this sample encode an identical CDR3 as well. The chain uses TRBV4-1 and TRBJ2-7, with TRBD2 identical over 7 bases. CDR1 MGHRA and CDR2 YSYEKL come from the germline V gene. The CDR3 runs 17 residues. J was trimmed by 2 bases and V by 1 base; bases with no gene match: 11. The CDR3 bases are TGCGCCAGCAGCCAAGTTGGGCAAGCGGGGTCAACCTACGAGCAGTACTTC. Protein: CASSQVGQAGSTYEQYF.

This clone has just a few counts. The V gene is TRBV7-9, the J gene TRBJ1-2; TRBD1 aligns across 7 bases. CDR1 is SEHNR and CDR2 is FQNEAQ in the germline V gene (reference sequence). This CDR3 is 12 amino acids long. V lost 2 bases, J lost 6 bases, and 0 bases stayed unmatched. CDR3 nucleotide sequence: TGTGCCAGCAGCTTACAGGGGGATGGCTACACCTTC. Translation gives CASSLQGDGYTF.

This chain connects TRBV6-5 to TRBJ2-6, with D hard to call. CDR1 is MNHEY and CDR2 is SVGAGI in the germline V gene. The CDR3 is 14 amino acids. Trimming removed 4 bases at V and 4 bases at J, with 8 bases between. The CDR3 spells CASSSFTGANVLTF. The CDR3 DNA follows: TGTGCCAGCAGTTCTTTTACAGGGGCCAACGTCCTGACTTTC.

The rearrangement joins TRBV5-1 to TRBJ2-1; D remains ambiguous. Germline CDR1 and CDR2: SGHRS and YFSETQ. The CDR3 extends over 14 amino acids. V was trimmed by 4 bases and J by 5 bases, leaving 13 bases between them. DNA of the CDR3: TGCGCCAGCAGCGTACGCGGCGGAAACAATGAGCAGTTCTTC. Its translation: CASSVRGGNNEQFF.

The chain combines TRBV10-3 with TRBJ2-1; 7 nucleotides agree with TRBD2. Germline V gene data show CDR1 as ENHRY and CDR2 as SYGVKD. The CDR3 sequence is 15 residues long. The trim removed 10 bases at V and 2 bases at J, leaving 11 bases unmatched. CDR3 in DNA: TGTGCCACCATTGGTGGGACTACAACCTACAATGAGCAGTTCTTC. Translating gives CATIGGTTTYNEQFF.

The genes are TRBV7-9 and TRBJ1-1; D gene ambiguous. Germline assignment: CDR1 SEHNR and CDR2 FQNEAQ (reference sequence). The CDR3 runs 12 residues. The CDR3 reads CATGWTGAEAFF. DNA for the CDR3: TGTGCAACGGGTTGGACGGGAGCTGAAGCTTTCTTT.

This clone was counted a few times. The chain links TRBV7-2 to TRBJ1-5; D possibly corresponds to TRBD1 (6 bases). Germline V CDR1 and CDR2: SGHTA, FQGNSA. The CDR3 runs to 15 residues. V was cut by 5 bases and J by 7 bases, with 18 bases left in between. The CDR3 reads CASSPAQGRGQPQHF. As DNA, the CDR3 is TGTGCCAGCAGCCCCGCCCAGGGGCGCGGCCAGCCCCAGCATTTT. The whole variable domain, remainder taken from reference TRBV7-2 and TRBJ1-5, is GAGVSQSPSNKVTEKGKDVELRCDPISGHTALYWYRQSLGQGLEFLIYFQGNSAPDKSGLPSDRFSAERTGGSVSTLTIQRTQQEDSAVYLCASSPAQGRGQPQHFGDGTRLSIL.

By its share, this clone is medium-sized. CDR3 amino acids: CASSLAADRVDYGYTF. As DNA, the CDR3 is TGCGCCAGCAGCTTGGCCGCGGACAGGGTGGACTATGGCTACACCTTC. The chain is built from TRBV5-1 and TRBJ1-2; TRBD1 aligns across 8 bases. V lost 0 bases to trimming and J lost 3 bases; unmatched junction nucleotides: 7. The CDR3 sequence is 16 residues long. Germline V gives CDR1 SGHRS, CDR2 YFSETQ.

The chain links TRBV28 to TRBJ1-2; 9 bases match TRBD1. The germline V gene has CDR1 MDHEN and CDR2 SYDVKM. V was pared by 4 bases and J by 2 bases, with 5 bases of the junction left unmatched. This CDR3 is built from 15 residues. CDR3 DNA sequence: TGTGCCAGCAGTTCATGGACAGGGGCGAACTATGGCTACACCTTC. Protein product: CASSSWTGANYGYTF.

The rearrangement joins TRBV27 to TRBJ2-2; 11 bases map to TRBD1. In germline, CDR1 is MNHEY, CDR2 SMNVEV (reference sequence). V was clipped by 3 bases and J by 4 bases; unmatched bases: 4. The CDR3 consists of 16 residues. CDR3 in DNA: TGTGCCAGCAGTTTCCTCGGGACAGGGGGCACCGGGGAGCTGTTTTTT. Encoded protein: CASSFLGTGGTGELFF.

The rearrangement uses TRBV30 and TRBJ1-5; D uncertain. This CDR3 comprises 13 residues. In germline, CDR1 is GTSNPN, CDR2 SVGIG (reference sequence). Trimming removed 1 base at V and 2 bases at J, with 6 bases between. CDR3 in amino acids: CAWSAQGNQPQHF. In DNA, the CDR3 is TGTGCCTGGAGTGCCCAGGGCAATCAGCCCCAGCATTTT.

CDR3 in amino acids: CASSLGGRGYYGYTF. CDR3 sequence (DNA): TGTGCCAGCAGCTTAGGGGGGCGCGGCTACTATGGCTACACCTTC. The chain has TRBV11-2 and TRBJ1-2, with a tentative D call TRBD1 (6 bases). The CDR3 loop spans 15 amino acids. The germline V gene has CDR1 SGHAT and CDR2 FQNNGV. Trimming pared 1 base from V and 3 bases from J, leaving 12 bases between.

This rearrangement joins TRBV14 to TRBJ1-1; a weak D match, TRBD1 (6 bases). Trimming cost V 1 base and J 11 bases, with 17 bases left between them. Per germline, CDR1 SGHDN and CDR2 FVKESK. The length of the CDR3 is 14 residues. DNA of the CDR3: TGTGCCAGCAGCCAAGGTCCAACAGGGTTTAGTGCTTTCTTT. Amino acid sequence: CASSQGPTGFSAFF.